This T cell receptor (beta chain) derives from a study of T cells in Graves' hyperthyroidism and ophthalmopathy. Amplification targeted TCR beta CDR3 regions from RNA transcripts. First-round RT-PCR of the TCR CDR3 relied on the HTBI primer set. TCRdb analysed the multiplex PCR reads with MiXCR anew, one entry per CDR3 protein. The profile shows about 290,000 distinct CDR3 sequences, approximately 13% of them singletons. V was clipped by 5 bases and J by 6 bases, with 17 bases between them. Germline assignment: CDR1 DFQATT and CDR2 SNEGSKA (reference sequence). This CDR3 contains 14 residues. The hyperthyroidism was newly diagnosed and had lasted under 2 months; the patients were aged 18 to 65. Clinical symptoms, serum thyroxine, TRAb, thyroid ultrasound and orbital computed tomography established diagnosis. There are a few counts of this clonotype. What it binds is not known. A read error may explain this, as a much larger clone is one base away.

Study-wide findings and caveats: Separation of ophthalmopathy from stable hyperthyroidism was achieved by a 13 V-J model. Peripheral blood also featured most of the thyroid clonotypes expanded above 0.001.

The receptor comes from a woman in her thirties or forties with Graves' hyperthyroidism. This rearrangement joins TRBV20-1 to TRBJ1-5, with D tentatively TRBD1 (6 bases). The specimen was blood. CDR3 sequence: CSAHTGLGSQPQHF. In DNA form, the CDR3 reads TGCAGTGCTCATACAGGGTTAGGGAGTCAGCCCCAGCATTTT.